This TCR beta chain was found in a study of T cell responses to AZD1222 COVID-19 vaccine. This clone was found once. Its antigen remains unknown. Germline trimming cut 0 bases from V and 7 bases from J; bases unmatched to any gene: 12. Germline V gene data show CDR1 as SGHRS and CDR2 as YFSETQ. The CDR3 consists of 16 residues. TCRdb's table, derived via immunoSEQ multiplex PCR, lists solely in-frame clones and lacks some. The sample shows over 85,000 clones, 92% of them seen only once. Study-wide results and limits: The span of vaccine-associated CD4 TCRs extended across spike, with dominance at 160-218 and 743-854.

The receptor was derived from an adult who received the AZD1222 COVID-19 vaccine. V and J are TRBV5-1 and TRBJ1-2, with TRBD1 matching 7 bases. The sample in question was peripheral blood, obtained 28 days after the second AZD1222 dose. The CDR3 loop is CASSLDFSGGGFGYTF. CDR3 in DNA: TGCGCCAGCAGCTTGGATTTTTCAGGGGGTGGTTTTGGCTACACCTTC.